The next 12 T cell receptor beta chains were all read from a single sample in a study of graft-versus-host responses after intestinal transplantation. Here immunoSEQ multiplex PCR was the method, and the copy in TCRdb shows in-frame clones only, minus some. Among tens of thousands of clones, almost 95% were seen once, and the ten largest hold 43%. Sequences were derived from PBMCs, sampled approximately 260 days after intestinal transplant. All receptors come from a human patient who received an intestinal transplant, so some T cells may come from the graft donor.

As to this clone: Without the conserved terminal phenylalanine or tryptophan, this CDR3 likely stems from a read error. The genes are TRBV19 and TRBJ2-2; 7 bases agree with TRBD2. The CDR3 runs 13 residues. Germline loops: CDR1 LNHDA, CDR2 SQIVND (reference sequence). V was pared by 10 bases and J by 5 bases, with 7 bases of the junction left unmatched. Written as DNA, the CDR3 is TGTGCCATCAGAGCGGGACGGACCGGGGAGCTGTTTTCT. Protein sequence: CAIRAGRTGELFS.

The chain uses TRBV11-2 and TRBJ2-1, with 7 bases matching TRBD2. The trim removed 5 bases at V and 5 bases at J, leaving 9 bases unmatched. Germline loops: CDR1 SGHAT, CDR2 FQNNGV. The length of the CDR3 is 15 residues. The CDR3 region has the DNA TGTGCCAGCAGCCAAAACCTAGCGGAGGACAATGAGCAGTTCTTC. Translated, it gives CASSQNLAEDNEQFF.

This clone appeared a single time. This chain joins TRBV6-5 and TRBJ2-5; 7 nucleotides align to TRBD1. With V trimmed by 5 bases and J by 6 bases, 6 bases remained unmatched. The CDR3 runs to 13 residues. In germline, CDR1 is MNHEY, CDR2 SVGAGI. CDR3 in DNA: TGTGCCAGCAGTCAGGACAGGATCCAGACCCAGTACTTC. Residues: CASSQDRIQTQYF.

With respect to this clone: The sample has other DNA sequences that encode this CDR3 too. The V and J genes are TRBV27 and TRBJ2-7; D remains ambiguous. Germline V gene sequence: CDR1 MNHEY, CDR2 SMNVEV (reference sequence). CDR3 size: 14 residues. Trimming cost V 3 bases and J 0 bases, with 9 bases left between them. CDR3 sequence (DNA): TGTGCCAGCAGTTTCTCGGGTTACTCCTACGAGCAGTACTTC. This sequence encodes CASSFSGYSYEQYF.

This clone appeared once. The rearrangement uses TRBV10-3 and TRBJ1-2; 8 nucleotides agree with TRBD1. CDR1 ENHRY and CDR2 SYGVKD come from the germline V gene. The CDR3 spans 17 residues. The V gene end was trimmed by 3 bases and the J gene end by 6 bases; junction bases not matched to a gene: 15. In nucleotides, the CDR3 is TGTGCCATCAGTGAAATTTTGACAGGGGTGGGGAGCCATGGCTACACCTTC. Translated, it gives CAISEILTGVGSHGYTF.

This clone appeared a single time. The V call is TRBV28, the J call TRBJ2-5; D is ambiguous. The CDR3 loop spans 12 amino acids. Trimming pared 6 bases from V and 1 base from J, leaving 6 bases between. Germline-derived CDR1 and CDR2 are MDHEN and SYDVKM. The CDR3 region is CASSSIQETQYF. The CDR3 DNA reads TGTGCCAGCAGCTCCATCCAAGAGACCCAGTACTTC.

The chain couples TRBV27 to TRBJ1-5; TRBD1 agrees at 7 bases. Germline V gene data show CDR1 as MNHEY and CDR2 as SMNVEV (reference sequence). Trimming took 6 bases from V and 0 from J; bases not matched to a gene: 5. This CDR3 is built from 15 residues. The CDR3 bases are TGTGCCAGCAGCCGGGACAGACATAGCAATCAGCCCCAGCATTTT. Translated: CASSRDRHSNQPQHF.

V and J are TRBV4-2 and TRBJ2-2; maybe TRBD2 (5 bases). This CDR3 has 15 residues. Germline V gene lookup returns CDR1 LGHNA and CDR2 YNFKEQ. V lost 3 bases to trimming and J lost 4 bases, with 12 bases between them. The CDR3 DNA reads as TGTGCCAGCAGCCAGACCGGCCGGGGCACCGGGGAGCTGTTTTTT. This sequence encodes CASSQTGRGTGELFF.

The chain uses TRBV30 and TRBJ2-5; the match to TRBD1 covers 7 bases. The J call may be mistaken, given a closer DNA end match to TRBJ2-7. CDR1 is GTSNPN, CDR2 SVGIG, per germline (reference sequence). The length of the CDR3 is 12 residues. The CDR3 coding sequence is TGTGCCTGGGGGGACAGTTCCTACGAGCAGTACTTC. Its protein is CAWGDSSYEQYF.

This clone was seen just once. V gene TRBV6-1 combines with J gene TRBJ1-2; no reliable D call. The CDR3 is 12 amino acids. Germline CDR1 is MNHNS and CDR2 is SASEGT. V lost 2 bases and J lost 2, with 3 bases in between. DNA for the CDR3: TGTGCCAGCAGTGAACGCAACTATGGCTACACCTTC. Translating gives CASSERNYGYTF.

Judged by abundance, this clone is medium-sized. The gene calls are TRBV28 and TRBJ1-4; 7 bases align to TRBD1. V shed 5 bases and J 5 bases; nucleotides not matched to a gene: 14. The CDR3 consists of 17 residues. Germline V gene lookup returns CDR1 MDHEN and CDR2 SYDVKM. The DNA of the CDR3 is TGTGCCAGCAGTGGCGGGACAGAGCCGCTCCAAAATGAAAAACTGTTTTTT. Protein sequence: CASSGGTEPLQNEKLFF.

This clone was recorded once. The chain combines TRBV6-1 with TRBJ2-7, with D possibly being TRBD1 (5 bases). Germline V gene data show CDR1 as MNHNS and CDR2 as SASEGT. The CDR3 covers 13 residues. V was clipped by 10 bases and J by 0 bases, with 13 bases between them. The CDR3 protein is CATGLTDSYEQYF. The CDR3 region has the DNA TGTGCCACCGGGTTGACAGACTCCTACGAGCAGTACTTC.